Listed here are 21 T cell receptor beta chains from one sample, sequenced in a study of T cells of healthy individuals. TCRdb re-derived calls from the 5' RACE reads in MiXCR, one entry per CDR3 protein. The sample carries about 41,000 distinct CDR3 sequences, approximately 5% recorded once. These receptors all stem from a human donor in good health.

V usage is TRBV28 and J usage is TRBJ2-1; 14 bases are a match to TRBD2. Germline V gives CDR1 MDHEN, CDR2 SYDVKM. The length of the CDR3 is 17 residues. Losses at the gene ends were 5 bases for V and 8 bases for J; bases not matched to a gene: 11. The CDR3 here is CASSPTRTSGRWDEQFF. In DNA, the CDR3 is TGTGCCAGCAGTCCAACACGGACTAGCGGGAGGTGGGATGAGCAGTTCTTC.

This clonotype has at least ten counts. The chain couples TRBV20-1 to TRBJ1-2; no definite D call. CDR1 DFQATT and CDR2 SNEGSKA come from the germline V gene (reference sequence). The length of the CDR3 is 15 residues. Trimming took 3 bases from V and 4 from J, leaving 18 bases between them. CDR3 loop: CSASLTARPLYGYTF. The CDR3, as DNA: TGCAGTGCTAGTCTAACAGCCCGTCCCCTCTATGGCTACACCTTC.

This clonotype has a handful of counts. CDR3 region: CASSWNRANEKLFF. The CDR3 bases are TGTGCCAGCAGTTGGAACAGGGCCAATGAAAAACTGTTTTTT. The V call is TRBV2, the J call TRBJ1-4; tentative D call: TRBD1 (6 bases). Germline lookup yields CDR1 SNHLY and CDR2 FYNNEI. CDR3 length: 14 amino acids. Trimming removed 5 bases from V and 5 bases from J, with 12 bases in between.

This clonotype was counted at least ten times. This chain uses TRBV5-5 with TRBJ1-1, with D possibly being TRBD1 (6 bases). This CDR3 has 13 amino acids. Trimming cost V 9 bases and J 0 bases, with 12 bases left between them. Per germline, CDR1 SGHKS and CDR2 YYEKEE (reference sequence). The CDR3 loop is CATREGVNTEAFF. The CDR3 bases are TGTGCCACAAGAGAGGGGGTGAACACTGAAGCTTTCTTT. The whole variable domain, remainder taken from reference TRBV5-5 and TRBJ1-1, is DAGVTQSPTHLIKTRGQQVTLRCSPISGHKSVSWYQQVLGQGPQFIFQYYEKEERGRGNFPDRFSARQFPNYSSELNVNALLLGDSALYLCATREGVNTEAFFGQGTRLTVV.

This clonotype was detected many times. CDR3 protein: CASSEQGSEAFF. The CDR3 region has the DNA TGTGCCAGCAGCGAACAGGGTTCTGAAGCTTTCTTT. The chain uses TRBV6-2 or TRBV6-3 and TRBJ1-1; tentatively, D is TRBD1 (6 bases). V lost 6 bases and J lost 6, with 11 bases in between. Germline CDR1 reads MNHEY; CDR2 reads SVGEGT. This CDR3 is 12 amino acids long.

This clonotype was observed a handful of times. The gene calls are TRBV2 and TRBJ1-5; D is undetermined. The ends were cut back, 3 bases at V and 0 bases at J, with 9 bases in the middle. The CDR3 spans 15 residues. Germline V gives CDR1 SNHLY, CDR2 FYNNEI. CDR3 protein: CASSDQTSSNQPQHF. CDR3 DNA: TGTGCCAGCAGTGACCAGACGAGTAGCAATCAGCCCCAGCATTTT.

In this sample, this clonotype turned up many times. The chain joins TRBV3-1 to TRBJ1-5, with D possibly TRBD1 on 5 matching bases. Germline assignment: CDR1 LGHDT and CDR2 YNNKEL (reference sequence). The V end was cut by 1 base, the J end by 6 bases, with 10 bases between. There are 14 residues in the CDR3. This CDR3 reads CASSQVGRSQPQHF. CDR3 in DNA: TGTGCCAGCAGCCAAGTGGGGCGAAGTCAGCCCCAGCATTTT.

This clonotype was seen many times. The rearrangement links TRBV4-3 to TRBJ2-6; D unclear. The CDR3 totals 16 residues. CDR1 LGHNA and CDR2 YSLEER come from the germline V gene. V lost 0 bases to trimming and J lost 0 bases, with 6 bases between them. The CDR3 spells CASSQDLISGANVLTF. The CDR3 bases are TGCGCCAGCAGCCAAGATTTGATCTCTGGGGCCAACGTCCTGACTTTC.

The chain has TRBV20-1 and TRBJ2-3; tentatively, D is TRBD2 (6 bases). The CDR3 is 15 amino acids. The germline V and J ends were trimmed by 5 bases and 4 bases, with 19 bases remaining between them. CDR1 is DFQATT and CDR2 is SNEGSKA in the germline V gene (reference sequence). The CDR3 spells CSAGARDSPADTQYF. In nucleotides, the CDR3 is TGCAGTGCTGGGGCGCGGGACTCCCCGGCAGATACGCAGTATTTT.

Ten or more counts support this clonotype. The chain employs TRBV10-1 and TRBJ2-4; D unclear. V was shortened by 0 bases and J by 3 bases, with 3 bases between the two germline ends. The CDR3 is made up of 13 amino acids. Germline CDR1 reads WNHNN; CDR2 reads SYGVQD (reference sequence). This chain's CDR3 is CASSESGKNIQYF. DNA of the CDR3: TGCGCCAGCAGTGAGTCTGGCAAAAACATTCAGTACTTC.

This clonotype occurred many times. J is TRBJ1-2 and V is TRBV4-1; possible D gene TRBD1, 5 bases. Trimming took off 8 bases at V and 3 bases at J, with 16 bases between the two ends. The CDR3 sequence is 14 residues long. Germline CDR1 and CDR2: MGHRA and YSYEKL. This CDR3 is CASSLAGRDYGYTF. The CDR3, as DNA: TGCGCCAGCTCCCTCGCAGGGAGGGACTATGGCTACACCTTC.

This clonotype has ten or more counts. V gene TRBV7-6 combines with J gene TRBJ2-5, with TRBD1 identical over 10 bases. There are 16 residues in the CDR3. Germline values: CDR1 SGHVS, CDR2 FNYEAQ. Losses at the gene ends were 1 base for V and 4 bases for J; bases not matched to a gene: 6. The CDR3 bases are TGTGCCAGCAGCTTAGTGGGGACAGGGGTCGGAGAGACCCAGTACTTC. Its translation: CASSLVGTGVGETQYF.

The sample holds many counts of this clonotype. V is TRBV3-1 and J is TRBJ1-6; tentative D call: TRBD1 (6 bases). V was pared by 4 bases and J by 7 bases, with 17 bases between. Looked up from germline, CDR1 is LGHDT and CDR2 is YNNKEL (reference sequence). The CDR3 length is 16 residues. Here the CDR3 reads CASSRTASENNSPLHF. CDR3 bases: TGTGCCAGCAGCCGGACAGCGTCAGAAAACAATTCACCCCTCCACTTT.

The table lists this clonotype with many counts. V usage is TRBV11-2 and J usage is TRBJ2-7; perhaps TRBD2 as D (6 bases). Germline V gives CDR1 SGHAT, CDR2 FQNNGV. V shed 6 bases and J shed 7 bases, with 22 bases lying between them. The length of the CDR3 is 15 residues. The CDR3 sequence is CASRPVEGVEVEQYF. The CDR3 DNA sequence: TGTGCCAGCAGGCCCGTGGAGGGCGTTGAGGTGGAGCAGTACTTC.

This clonotype occurred many times. The chain recombines TRBV28 with TRBJ2-6; no clear D gene. From germline, CDR1 is MDHEN and CDR2 SYDVKM. CDR3 size: 11 residues. Deletions cut 6 bases from V and 12 bases from J, with 9 bases between. The CDR3 is CASSFGRVLTF. The CDR3 nucleotides read TGTGCCAGCAGCTTCGGGCGCGTCCTGACTTTC.

This clonotype was picked up many times. V gene TRBV15 combines with J gene TRBJ1-5, with 7 bases fitting TRBD1. This CDR3 has 13 residues. Germline values: CDR1 LNHNV, CDR2 YYDKDF (reference sequence). With 6 bases clipped from V and 4 bases from J, the junction kept 3 bases outside the gene matches. The CDR3 protein is CATRGDSNQPQHF. CDR3 DNA sequence: TGTGCCACCAGGGGGGACAGTAATCAGCCCCAGCATTTT.

This clonotype was found a few times. The V call is TRBV29-1, the J call TRBJ1-2; D call uncertain. With 5 bases removed from V and 0 bases from J, the gap between germline ends came to 16 bases. Germline lookup yields CDR1 SQVTM and CDR2 ANQGSEA. This CDR3 has 15 amino acids. The CDR3 is CSVLVPSVANYGYTF. CDR3 sequence (DNA): TGCAGCGTTCTCGTCCCTTCCGTAGCTAACTATGGCTACACCTTC.

This clonotype was counted at least ten times. The chain has TRBV20-1 and TRBJ1-2, with TRBD1 matching over 7 bases. Looked up from germline, CDR1 is DFQATT and CDR2 is SNEGSKA (reference sequence). The CDR3 spans 14 residues. Losses at the gene ends were 6 bases for V and 4 bases for J; bases not matched to a gene: 11. CDR3 bases: TGCAGTGCCCGAGTCCCGAGACAGGGCTATGGCTACACCTTC. Translating it yields CSARVPRQGYGYTF.

The table lists this clonotype with many counts. V and J are TRBV6-4 and TRBJ2-2; D call uncertain. Trimming took off 0 bases at V and 3 bases at J, with 2 bases between the two ends. CDR1 is MRHNA, CDR2 SNTAGT, per germline. The CDR3 covers 13 residues. In nucleotides, the CDR3 is TGTGCCAGCAGTGACTCGGACACCGGGGAGCTGTTTTTT. Protein: CASSDSDTGELFF.

The genes are TRBV21-1 and TRBJ1-1; the D call of TRBD1 is as the table states it, not checked on the DNA. TRBV21-1 is designated a pseudogene. CDR3 size: 14 residues. The CDR3 DNA is TGTGCCAGCAGCTTTCGACCAGGGACGGGGTTAGCTTTCTTT. It is translated as CASSFRPGTGLAFF.

This clonotype has a count of ten or more. The J gene is TRBJ1-1, the V gene TRBV7-2; D remains unclear. Trimming removed 5 bases at V and 1 base at J, with 8 bases between. CDR1 SGHTA and CDR2 FQGNSA come from the germline V gene. This CDR3 is built from 13 residues. In DNA form, the CDR3 reads TGTGCCAGCAGCGAAGATCGGAACACTGAAGCTTTCTTT. This encodes CASSEDRNTEAFF.